These 5 T cell receptor beta chains were sequenced from one sample in a study of OX40 agonist ivuxolimab in advanced cancers. Libraries were prepared by immunoSEQ multiplex PCR; TCRdb keeps only in-frame clonotypes and omits some of them. This sample yields tens of thousands of clones, of which about 81% are seen a single time; around 1.5% belongs to the top ten. This sample comprised CD4+ or CD8+ T cells sorted from blood, obtained in a trial of the OX40 agonist ivuxolimab. All receptors derive from an adult with an advanced solid tumor such as melanoma, head and neck, liver or kidney cancer.

The rearrangement uses TRBV30 and TRBJ2-7, with TRBD1 matching 7 bases. Losses at the gene ends were 3 bases for V and 0 bases for J; bases not matched to a gene: 5. Germline CDR1 reads GTSNPN; CDR2 reads SVGIG (reference sequence). The CDR3 loop spans 14 amino acids. The CDR3 is CAWRRDRSSYEQYF. CDR3 nucleotide sequence: TGTGCCTGGAGACGGGACAGAAGCTCCTACGAGCAGTACTTC.

J is TRBJ1-2 and V is TRBV5-1; the match to TRBD1 covers 7 bases. Germline V gene data show CDR1 as SGHRS and CDR2 as YFSETQ. V shed 3 bases, J shed 5 bases, and the junction held 13 bases outside the gene matches. CDR3 length: 16 amino acids. The CDR3 nucleotides are TGCGCCAGCAGCTGGGGGGATACAGGGGTGGCTTATGGCTACACCTTC. Protein sequence: CASSWGDTGVAYGYTF.

For the CDR3, the DNA is TGTGCCAGCAGCCTCTTGGGGGGACAGGGGGCCGGGGAGCTGTTTTTT. Its protein product is CASSLLGGQGAGELFF. V and J are TRBV5-6 and TRBJ2-2; 11 nucleotides match TRBD1. The CDR3 has 16 residues. Germline V lookup: CDR1 SGHDT, CDR2 YYEEEE. J was trimmed by 6 bases and V by 4 bases; bases with no gene match: 8.

This rearrangement joins TRBV5-4 to TRBJ2-7; 11 bases match TRBD1. V lost 4 bases to trimming and J lost 3 bases; unmatched junction nucleotides: 9. This CDR3 comprises 16 residues. Germline CDR1 is SGHNT and CDR2 is YYREEE (reference sequence). CDR3 in DNA: TGTGCCAGCAGCCGACGGACAGGGGGCGTCGGCTACGAGCAGTACTTC. This translates into CASSRRTGGVGYEQYF.

V gene TRBV19 combines with J gene TRBJ1-4; D remains ambiguous. The CDR3 consists of 15 residues. The V and J ends lost 5 bases and 0 bases respectively, with 10 bases between them. Germline CDR1 and CDR2: LNHDA and SQIVND (reference sequence). In DNA, the CDR3 is TGTGCCAGTAGTCCCGGGCCCGCAACTAATGAAAAACTGTTTTTT. It is translated as CASSPGPATNEKLFF.